These T cell receptor beta chains were read from a single sample in a study of PD-1 blockade in classical Hodgkin lymphoma. Some clones are missing from TCRdb's copy, which holds only in-frame ones; the method was immunoSEQ multiplex PCR. Here the sample spans 45,000 to 50,000 clones, less than 85% being singletons. Sequencing used peripheral blood mononuclear cells (PBMCs), obtained before the second cycle of nivolumab. These receptors originate from a human donor with classical Hodgkin lymphoma. CDR3s include the opening cysteine and the closing phenylalanine or tryptophan. The D gene is left open where the match is weak. Not every row has a clone size; where given, it reads once, few, many or a size class.

TGCAGTGCTGGCACAGGCTATGGCTACACCTTC	CSAGTGYGYTF	TRBV20-1	TRBJ1-2	-	few
TGCGCCAGCAGCCGGACGACAGCTTCCTACGAGCAGTACTTC	CASSRTTASYEQYF	TRBV4-3	TRBJ2-7	-	-
TGCGCCAGCAGCCACCAACAGGGGAAATCGATCGAGCAGTACTTC	CASSHQQGKSIEQYF	TRBV4-3	TRBJ2-7	TRBD1	once
TGTGCCATCAGTGAGTCCCAGGGAGATACGCAGTATTTT	CAISESQGDTQYF	TRBV10-3	TRBJ2-3	-	-
TGTGCCTGGAGTGTAAAAGGAGCGGGATGGGTCAAAAACATTCAGTACTTC	CAWSVKGAGWVKNIQYF	TRBV30	TRBJ2-4	TRBD2	-
TGTGCCAGCAGTTACACCCACGAGCAGTACTTC	CASSYTHEQYF	TRBV6-7	TRBJ2-7	-	-
TGTGCCAGCAGCAGAAGAGCTAGCACAGATACGCAGTATTTT	CASSRRASTDTQYF	TRBV7-3	TRBJ2-3	-	-
TGTGCCAGCAGTACCGGAGTCGCTGAAGCTTTCTTT	CASSTGVAEAFF	TRBV6-5	TRBJ1-1	-	-
TGCGCCAGCAGCCAAGGACCAGGACTAGCGGGAGTAGAGACCCAGTACTTC	CASSQGPGLAGVETQYF	TRBV4-1	TRBJ2-5	TRBD2	-
TGTGCCAGCAGCCAGGAAGGCTGGGGGAACACTGAAGCTTTCTTT	CASSQEGWGNTEAFF	TRBV14	TRBJ1-1	-	-
TGTGCCAGCAAAAGGACAGGCTCCTACAATGAGCAGTTCTTC	CASKRTGSYNEQFF	TRBV25-1	TRBJ2-1	TRBD1	-
TGTGCCAGCAGTGACGGGACGAGGAACACTGAAGCTTTCTTT	CASSDGTRNTEAFF	TRBV25-1	TRBJ1-1	-	few
TGTGCCAGCAGCCAACACTCGGGGGGGCAGGGGCACACTGAAGCTTTCTTT	CASSQHSGGQGHTEAFF	TRBV5-6	TRBJ1-1	-	-
TGTGCCAGCAGCTTGGGGCAGGGACGCGAAAAACTGTTTTTT	CASSLGQGREKLFF	TRBV7-9	TRBJ1-4	-	-
TGTGCCAGCAGCTTAGGCCTAGCGGGAGTAATCGCCGGGGAGCTGTTTTTT	CASSLGLAGVIAGELFF	TRBV5-8	TRBJ2-2	TRBD2	-
TGTGCCAGCAGCGTAGACCTAGCGGGTGAGCAGTACTTC	CASSVDLAGEQYF	TRBV9	TRBJ2-7	TRBD2	-
TGTGCCAGCAGTTTCCGGGGCACTACCTACGAGCAGTACTTC	CASSFRGTTYEQYF	TRBV28	TRBJ2-7	-	-
TGTGCCAGCAGCTTACCGGACAGGGCGTACAATGAGCAGTTCTTC	CASSLPDRAYNEQFF	TRBV11-2	TRBJ2-1	TRBD1	few
TGTGCCAGTAGTCGGGCCTCAAACGGGCATCAGCCCCAGCATTTT	CASSRASNGHQPQHF	TRBV19	TRBJ1-5	-	-
TGTGCCAGCTCACCACCGGCGGTAGCGGAGCCTTTACAATACAATGAGCAGTTCTTC	CASSPPAVAEPLQYNEQFF	TRBV18	TRBJ2-1	-	-
TGTGCCAGCAGCTTAGACAGGGGGTTGGATGGCTACACCTTC	CASSLDRGLDGYTF	TRBV7-3	TRBJ1-2	TRBD1	-
TGTGCCAGCAGATTAGGGAATCAGCCCCAGCATTTT	CASRLGNQPQHF	TRBV28	TRBJ1-5	-	-
TGTGCCAGCAGTCCCACAACTGAAAACACCGGGGAGCTGTTTTTT	CASSPTTENTGELFF	TRBV28	TRBJ2-2	-	medium-sized
TGCAGCGTTGACGGGTTGGGCTATGGCTACACCTTC	CSVDGLGYGYTF	TRBV29-1	TRBJ1-2	-	-
TGTGCCAGCAGTTTAGCCCCTCCCCTTCATAATTCACCCCTCCACTTT	CASSLAPPLHNSPLHF	TRBV27	TRBJ1-6	-	-
TGTGCCAGCAGCGTAGGGGTGGGAGAAAAGACAGATACGCAGTATTTT	CASSVGVGEKTDTQYF	TRBV9	TRBJ2-3	-	-
TGTGCCAGCAGCTTAGGCCGTTCCTCCCCCTACGAGCAGTACTTC	CASSLGRSSPYEQYF	TRBV7-2	TRBJ2-7	-	-
TGTGCCAGCACCGCCCGGCCCCAGGCTAACTATGGCTACACCTTC	CASTARPQANYGYTF	TRBV6-6	TRBJ1-2	-	-
TGTGCCAGTAGGGGACAGGTCGTGTACGAGCAGTACTTC	CASRGQVVYEQYF	TRBV19	TRBJ2-7	TRBD1	-
TGTGCCAGCTCACCAAGAGGGACCGGGGAGCTGTTTTTT	CASSPRGTGELFF	TRBV18	TRBJ2-2	-	-
TGCGCCAGCAGCTCGGGACAGGGCCTGATGGAGACCCAGTACTTC	CASSSGQGLMETQYF	TRBV5-1	TRBJ2-5	TRBD1	-
TGTGCCTGGACCCCTCGGGGGGCGCACGAGCAGTACTTC	CAWTPRGAHEQYF	TRBV30	TRBJ2-7	-	-
TGCGCCAGCACCGAAGAGGGACTAGCGGAGCGACAGACCAAAAACATTCAGTACTTC	CASTEEGLAERQTKNIQYF	TRBV10-1	TRBJ2-4	TRBD2	-
TGCGCCAGCAGCTTGGTGCGGGACACCTACGAGACCCAGTACTTC	CASSLVRDTYETQYF	TRBV5-1	TRBJ2-5	-	once
TGTGCCAGCAGCTTAGCGGGGGGCAGGGAGACCCAGTACTTC	CASSLAGGRETQYF	TRBV7-2	TRBJ2-5	-	-
TGTGCCAGCAGCTTGCGGGGGAGGGAGACCCAGTACTTC	CASSLRGRETQYF	TRBV5-4	TRBJ2-5	-	-
TGTGCCAGCTCACCATCAAGGCTAGCGGATTCACAGCAGTACTTC	CASSPSRLADSQQYF	TRBV18	TRBJ2-7	TRBD2	-
TGTGCCAGTGACCCGGACAGGGGTTTAGGAGGGGATGGCTACACCTTC	CASDPDRGLGGDGYTF	TRBV19	TRBJ1-2	TRBD1	-
TGTGCCAGCAGTGTTCGGAGATATGAAGCTTTCTTT	CASSVRRYEAFF	TRBV2	TRBJ1-1	-	-
TGTGCCAGCAGCTCGAGACAGGGGCCTGGAAACACCATATATTTT	CASSSRQGPGNTIYF	TRBV11-3	TRBJ1-3	TRBD1	-
TGTGCCAGCAGCCACGAGGGGGCGAGGGAAAAACTGTTTTTT	CASSHEGAREKLFF	TRBV6-6	TRBJ1-4	TRBD1	-
TGTGCCAGCAGCTTGGGTGGACAGGGTAGCAATGAGCAGTTCTTC	CASSLGGQGSNEQFF	TRBV5-8	TRBJ2-1	TRBD1	few
TGTGCCAGCAGCCGTTCGACTAGCGGGGGGAATGAGCAGTTCTTC	CASSRSTSGGNEQFF	TRBV7-2	TRBJ2-1	TRBD2	-
TGTGCCAGCAGTTCCCAGGGGCCTAACTATGGCTACACCTTC	CASSSQGPNYGYTF	TRBV25-1	TRBJ1-2	-	few
TGTGCCAGCAGCTTAGAAAGGGCCGACACTGAAGCTTTCTTT	CASSLERADTEAFF	TRBV7-2	TRBJ1-1	-	-
TGTGCCACCAGCAGAGATATCAGCAGGGCTCAAGAGACCCAGTACTTC	CATSRDISRAQETQYF	TRBV15	TRBJ2-5	-	-
TGTGCCAGCAGCGTAGGACCCTCTGGGGCCAACGTCCTGACTTTC	CASSVGPSGANVLTF	TRBV9	TRBJ2-6	-	-
TGTGCCAGCAGCTTGGCGCCCCTGGGGACGGGGCGTTTCTATGGCTACACCTTC	CASSLAPLGTGRFYGYTF	TRBV5-5	TRBJ1-2	-	few
TGTGCCAGCAGCTTAGAGGCAGGGTATCAAGAGACCCAGTACTTC	CASSLEAGYQETQYF	TRBV7-9	TRBJ2-5	-	-
TGTGCCAGCAGGACTGGTGGTACGAACACCGGGGAGCTGTTTTTT	CASRTGGTNTGELFF	TRBV28	TRBJ2-2	-	-
TGTGCCAGCAGCTGGAGGCTTGTCTCTGGAAACACCATATATTTT	CASSWRLVSGNTIYF	TRBV5-6	TRBJ1-3	-	-
TGTGCCAGCAGTAAAAGGGCGACGAACACTGAAGCTTTCTTT	CASSKRATNTEAFF	TRBV25-1	TRBJ1-1	-	-
TGTGCCAGCAGCGTAGGGGGTAGCACATACAATGAGCAGTTCTTC	CASSVGGSTYNEQFF	TRBV9	TRBJ2-1	-	-